This T cell receptor beta chain was captured in a study of vaccination and CD4 T cells after COVID-19. Only one count was recorded for this clonotype. Its target is not known. Germline CDR1 reads SEHNR; CDR2 reads FQNEAQ (reference sequence). Trimming took off 2 bases at V and 3 bases at J, with 11 bases between the two ends. The CDR3 has 14 residues. Oncomine TCR Beta short-read sequencing was applied to DNA from cultured CD4+ T cells. TCRdb re-called the PCR reads with MiXCR, one entry per CDR3 protein. The sample lists over 15,000 distinct CDR3 sequences; around 40% were seen once. Treatment indicated: approximately nine-day PBMC culture with coronavirus spike peptide pools or control peptides (ViraFEST assay). ViraFEST used peptide pools to expand antigen-specific T cells before TCR sequencing.

V is TRBV7-9 and J is TRBJ2-7; D perhaps matches TRBD2 (5 bases). The sample consisted of cultured CD4+ T cells from blood. This receptor was obtained from a human donor with COVID-19. CDR3 sequence: CASSLHQEDYEQYF. For the CDR3, the DNA is TGTGCCAGCAGCTTACATCAGGAGGACTACGAGCAGTACTTC.